This TCR beta chain comes out of a study of response to subunit inactivated influenza vaccine. Study outcomes and limitations: Seasonal influenza vaccination, on each occasion, was suggested by the authors to recruit few new T cells.

The CDR3 runs 11 residues. V lost 1 base and J lost 5, with 3 bases in between. Germline lookup yields CDR1 LGHDT and CDR2 YNNKEL (reference sequence). Remarks on this clonotype: Its antigen is undetermined.

TCRdb reanalysed the RT-PCR reads using MiXCR and keeps one entry per CDR3 protein. The sample consists of 540,000 or so distinct CDR3 sequences, 13% of them appearing once. The genes are TRBV3-1 and TRBJ2-7; D not resolved. Source: PBMCs from blood, taken 40 to 50 days after vaccination. This receptor was taken from a man aged 50-60 years who received an inactivated influenza vaccine. Here the CDR3 DNA reads TGTGCCAGCAGCCAAGTAGACGAGCAGTACTTC. It yields the protein CASSQVDEQYF.